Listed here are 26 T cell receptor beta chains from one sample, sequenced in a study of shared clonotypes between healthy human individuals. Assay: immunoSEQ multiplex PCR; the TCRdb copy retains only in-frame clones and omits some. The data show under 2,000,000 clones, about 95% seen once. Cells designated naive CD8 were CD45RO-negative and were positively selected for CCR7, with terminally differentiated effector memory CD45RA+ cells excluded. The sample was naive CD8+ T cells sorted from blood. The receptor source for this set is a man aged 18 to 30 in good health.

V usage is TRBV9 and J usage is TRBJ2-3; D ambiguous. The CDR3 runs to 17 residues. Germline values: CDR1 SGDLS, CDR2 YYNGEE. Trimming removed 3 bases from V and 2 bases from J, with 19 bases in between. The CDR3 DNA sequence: TGTGCCAGCAGCGAGAACTTTGGGTTGTGGGACACAGATACGCAGTATTTT. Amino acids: CASSENFGLWDTDTQYF.

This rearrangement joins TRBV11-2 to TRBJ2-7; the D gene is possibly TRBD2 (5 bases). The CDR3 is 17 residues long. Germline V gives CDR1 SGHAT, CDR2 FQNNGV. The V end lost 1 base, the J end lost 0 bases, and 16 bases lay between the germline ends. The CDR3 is CASSLAVGETFSYEQYF. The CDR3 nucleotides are TGTGCCAGCAGCTTAGCTGTGGGAGAAACTTTCTCCTACGAGCAGTACTTC.

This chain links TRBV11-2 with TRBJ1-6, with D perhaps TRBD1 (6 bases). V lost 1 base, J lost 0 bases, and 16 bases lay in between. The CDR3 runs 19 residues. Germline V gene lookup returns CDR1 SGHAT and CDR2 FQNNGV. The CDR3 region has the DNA TGTGCCAGCAGCTTAGTTCGGGACAACCGGAGCTCCTATAATTCACCCCTCCACTTT. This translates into CASSLVRDNRSSYNSPLHF.

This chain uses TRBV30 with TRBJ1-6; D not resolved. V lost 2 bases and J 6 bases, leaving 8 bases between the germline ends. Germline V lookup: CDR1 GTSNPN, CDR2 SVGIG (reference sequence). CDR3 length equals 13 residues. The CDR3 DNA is TGTGCCTGGAGTCCGGATGTTAATTCACCCCTCCACTTT. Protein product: CAWSPDVNSPLHF.

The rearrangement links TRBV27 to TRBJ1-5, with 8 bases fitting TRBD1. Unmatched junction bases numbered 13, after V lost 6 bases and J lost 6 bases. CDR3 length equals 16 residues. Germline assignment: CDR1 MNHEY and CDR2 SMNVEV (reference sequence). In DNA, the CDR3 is TGTGCCAGCAGCCCATCCAGGGGGCCCCAAGGTCAGCCCCAGCATTTT. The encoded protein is CASSPSRGPQGQPQHF.

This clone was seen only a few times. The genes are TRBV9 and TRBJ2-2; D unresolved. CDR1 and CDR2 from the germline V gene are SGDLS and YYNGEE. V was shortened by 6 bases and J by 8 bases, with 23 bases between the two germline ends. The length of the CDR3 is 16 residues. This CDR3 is CASTLRASRDPGELFF. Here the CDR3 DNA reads TGTGCCAGCACCCTTAGGGCTAGTCGAGACCCTGGGGAGCTGTTTTTT.

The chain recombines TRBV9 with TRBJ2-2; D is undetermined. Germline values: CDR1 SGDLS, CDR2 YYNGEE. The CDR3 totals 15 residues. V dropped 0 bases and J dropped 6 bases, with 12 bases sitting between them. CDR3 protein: CASSVGGSLAGELFF. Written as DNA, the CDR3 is TGTGCCAGCAGCGTAGGGGGTAGTTTGGCCGGGGAGCTGTTTTTT.

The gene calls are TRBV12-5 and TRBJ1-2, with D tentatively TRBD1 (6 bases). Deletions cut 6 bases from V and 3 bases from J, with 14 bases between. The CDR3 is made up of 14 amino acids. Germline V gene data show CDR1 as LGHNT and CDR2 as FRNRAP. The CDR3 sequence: CASGDDRKDYGYTF. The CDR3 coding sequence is TGTGCTAGTGGAGACGACAGGAAGGACTATGGCTACACCTTC.

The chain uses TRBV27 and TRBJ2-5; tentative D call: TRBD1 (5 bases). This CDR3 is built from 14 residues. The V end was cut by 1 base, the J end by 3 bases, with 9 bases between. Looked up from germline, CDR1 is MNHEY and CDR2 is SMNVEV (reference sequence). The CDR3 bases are TGTGCCAGCAGTTTATGGGGCTCCGAAGAGACCCAGTACTTC. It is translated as CASSLWGSEETQYF.

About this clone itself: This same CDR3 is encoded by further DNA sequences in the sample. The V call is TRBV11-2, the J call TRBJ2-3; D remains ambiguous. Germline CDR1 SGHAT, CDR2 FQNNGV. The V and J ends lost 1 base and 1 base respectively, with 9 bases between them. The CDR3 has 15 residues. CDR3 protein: CASSLGGEGTDTQYF. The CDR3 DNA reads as TGTGCCAGCAGCTTAGGAGGAGAAGGCACAGATACGCAGTATTTT.

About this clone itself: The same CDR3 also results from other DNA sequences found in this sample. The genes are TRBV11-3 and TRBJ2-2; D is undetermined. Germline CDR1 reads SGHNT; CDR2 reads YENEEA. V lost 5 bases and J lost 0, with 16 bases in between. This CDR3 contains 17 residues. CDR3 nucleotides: TGTGCCAGCAGCCCCGCCGGTATTAGAGCGAACACCGGGGAGCTGTTTTTT. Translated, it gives CASSPAGIRANTGELFF.

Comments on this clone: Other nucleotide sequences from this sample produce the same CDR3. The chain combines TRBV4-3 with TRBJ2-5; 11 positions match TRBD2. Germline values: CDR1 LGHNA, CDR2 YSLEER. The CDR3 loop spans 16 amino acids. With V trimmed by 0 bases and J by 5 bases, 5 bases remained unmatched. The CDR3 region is CASSQELAGVGETQYF. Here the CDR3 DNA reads TGCGCCAGCAGCCAAGAACTAGCGGGAGTGGGGGAGACCCAGTACTTC.

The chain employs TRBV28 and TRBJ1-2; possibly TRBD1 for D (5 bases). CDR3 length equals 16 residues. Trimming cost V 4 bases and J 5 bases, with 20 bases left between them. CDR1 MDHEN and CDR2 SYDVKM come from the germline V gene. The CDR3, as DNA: TGTGCCAGCAGTTCCCCCCTCGCAGCAGGGAGATATGGCTACACCTTC. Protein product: CASSSPLAAGRYGYTF.

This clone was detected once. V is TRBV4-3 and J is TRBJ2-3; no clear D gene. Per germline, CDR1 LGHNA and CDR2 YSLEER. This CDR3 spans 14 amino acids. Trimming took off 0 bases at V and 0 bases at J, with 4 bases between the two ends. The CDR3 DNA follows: TGCGCCAGCAGCCAAGACTTTAGCACAGATACGCAGTATTTT. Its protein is CASSQDFSTDTQYF.

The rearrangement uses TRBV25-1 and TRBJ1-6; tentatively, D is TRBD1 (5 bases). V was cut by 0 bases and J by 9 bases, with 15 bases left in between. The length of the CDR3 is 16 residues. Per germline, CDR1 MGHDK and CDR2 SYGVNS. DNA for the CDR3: TGTGCCAGCAGTGAATACGGCGACAGTTCCCCTTCACCCCTCCACTTT. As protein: CASSEYGDSSPSPLHF.

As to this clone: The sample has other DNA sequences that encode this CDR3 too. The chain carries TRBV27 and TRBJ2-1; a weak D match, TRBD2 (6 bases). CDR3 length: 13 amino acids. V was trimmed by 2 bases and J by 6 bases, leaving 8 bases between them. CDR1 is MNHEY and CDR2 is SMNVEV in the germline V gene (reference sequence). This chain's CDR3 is CASSLVSGNEQFF. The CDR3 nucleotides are TGTGCCAGCAGTTTAGTTAGCGGCAATGAGCAGTTCTTC.

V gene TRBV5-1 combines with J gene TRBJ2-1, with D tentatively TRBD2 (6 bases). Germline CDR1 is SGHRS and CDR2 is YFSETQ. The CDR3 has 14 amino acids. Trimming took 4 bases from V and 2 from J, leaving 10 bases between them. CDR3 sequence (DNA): TGCGCCAGCAGCGCGGACTACACCTACAATGAGCAGTTCTTC. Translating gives CASSADYTYNEQFF.

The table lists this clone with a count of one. CDR3: CSVEGTPASKNEQFF. For the CDR3, the DNA is TGCAGCGTTGAAGGAACTCCCGCCAGTAAAAATGAGCAGTTCTTC. The J gene is TRBJ2-1, the V gene TRBV29-1, with D hard to call. Germline-derived CDR1 and CDR2 are SQVTM and ANQGSEA. The CDR3 is made up of 15 amino acids. Trimming shortened V by 1 base and J by 7 bases, and 17 bases separated the two germline ends.

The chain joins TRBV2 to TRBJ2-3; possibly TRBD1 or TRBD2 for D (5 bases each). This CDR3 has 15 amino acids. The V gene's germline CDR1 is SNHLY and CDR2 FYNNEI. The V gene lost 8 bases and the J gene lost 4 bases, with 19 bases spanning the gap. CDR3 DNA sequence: TGTGCCAGCTCCGGTTGGGGGAGTAAGCCAGATACGCAGTATTTT. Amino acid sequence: CASSGWGSKPDTQYF.

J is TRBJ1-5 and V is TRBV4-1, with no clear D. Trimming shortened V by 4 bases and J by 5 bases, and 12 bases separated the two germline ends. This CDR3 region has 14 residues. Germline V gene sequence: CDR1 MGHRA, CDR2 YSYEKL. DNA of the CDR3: TGCGCCAGCAGCCCACTAACGGGCGATCAGCCCCAGCATTTT. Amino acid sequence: CASSPLTGDQPQHF.

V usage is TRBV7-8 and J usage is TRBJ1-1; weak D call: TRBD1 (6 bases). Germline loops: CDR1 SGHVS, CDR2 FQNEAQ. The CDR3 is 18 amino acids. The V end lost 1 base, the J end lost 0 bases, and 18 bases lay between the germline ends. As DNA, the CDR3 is TGTGCCAGCAGCTTAGTCACAGGGTTGGTGGAAATGAACACTGAAGCTTTCTTT. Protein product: CASSLVTGLVEMNTEAFF.

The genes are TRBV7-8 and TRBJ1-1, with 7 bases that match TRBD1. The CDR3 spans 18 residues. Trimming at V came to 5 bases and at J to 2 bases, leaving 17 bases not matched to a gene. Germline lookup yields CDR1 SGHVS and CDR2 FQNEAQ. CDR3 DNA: TGTGCCAGCAGCCCTGGCCCACACACACAGGGGAAAAACACTGAAGCTTTCTTT. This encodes CASSPGPHTQGKNTEAFF.

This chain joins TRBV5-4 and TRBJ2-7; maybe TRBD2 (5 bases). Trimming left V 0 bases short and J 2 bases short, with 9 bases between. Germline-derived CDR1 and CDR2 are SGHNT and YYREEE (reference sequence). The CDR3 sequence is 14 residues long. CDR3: CASSLAAGTYEQYF. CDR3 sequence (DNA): TGTGCCAGCAGCTTGGCCGCGGGTACCTACGAGCAGTACTTC.

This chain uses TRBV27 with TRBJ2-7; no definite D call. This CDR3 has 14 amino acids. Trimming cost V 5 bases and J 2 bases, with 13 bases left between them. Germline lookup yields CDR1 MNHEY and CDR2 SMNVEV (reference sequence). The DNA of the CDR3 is TGTGCCAGCAGTCCCCTCGTAAACGCCTACGAGCAGTACTTC. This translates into CASSPLVNAYEQYF.

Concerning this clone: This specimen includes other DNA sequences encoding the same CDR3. CDR3 coding DNA: TGTGCCAGCAGCTCCGGACTAGCGGGGGGGAGCTCCTACAATGAGCAGTTCTTC. Translation gives CASSSGLAGGSSYNEQFF. The chain is built from TRBV7-8 and TRBJ2-1; 15 positions agree with TRBD2. Germline CDR1 SGHVS, CDR2 FQNEAQ. With V trimmed by 4 bases and J by 0 bases, 4 bases remained unmatched. The CDR3 consists of 18 residues.

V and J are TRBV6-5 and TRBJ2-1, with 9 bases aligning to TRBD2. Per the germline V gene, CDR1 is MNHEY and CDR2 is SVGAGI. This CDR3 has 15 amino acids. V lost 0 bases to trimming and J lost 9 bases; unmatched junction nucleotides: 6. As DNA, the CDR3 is TGTGCCAGCAGTTACTCGATGGCGGGGGGGAGTGAGCAGTTCTTC. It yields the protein CASSYSMAGGSEQFF.